The 7 T cell receptor beta chains in this list originate from one sample, sequenced in a study of OX40 agonist ivuxolimab in advanced cancers. Measured with immunoSEQ multiplex PCR; TCRdb has only the in-frame clones, and not every one. This sample has tens of thousands of clones, with about four fifths found just once. The sample consisted of CD4+ or CD8+ T cells sorted from blood, taken in a trial of the OX40 agonist ivuxolimab. Receptors were obtained from an adult with an advanced solid tumor such as melanoma, head and neck, liver or kidney cancer.

In this sample, this clone turned up once. The chain employs TRBV19 and TRBJ2-1, with D tentatively TRBD2 (5 bases). The length of the CDR3 is 15 residues. V shed 10 bases and J shed 0 bases, with 16 bases lying between them. The germline CDR1 and CDR2 sequences are LNHDA and SQIVND (reference sequence). CDR3 DNA: TGTGCCACCCTCGCGGGCCCCCTCTCCTACAATGAGCAGTTCTTC. Protein product: CATLAGPLSYNEQFF.

The V and J genes are TRBV7-9 and TRBJ2-1; D not certain. The CDR3 is 11 amino acids. Germline values: CDR1 SEHNR, CDR2 FQNEAQ (reference sequence). V gave up 1 base and J gave up 9 bases, with 4 bases separating them. The CDR3 nucleotides read TGTGCCAGCAGCTTAGAGGGTGAGCAGTTCTTC. Amino acid sequence: CASSLEGEQFF.

V and J are TRBV4-1 and TRBJ2-2, with 7 bases lining up with TRBD2. Germline CDR1 reads MGHRA; CDR2 reads YSYEKL. The CDR3 loop spans 16 amino acids. With 8 bases clipped from V and 3 bases from J, the junction kept 12 bases outside the gene matches. CDR3: CASGPPGGKDTGELFF. The CDR3 DNA reads as TGCGCCAGCGGGCCGCCGGGGGGTAAGGACACCGGGGAGCTGTTTTTT.

The chain combines TRBV9 with TRBJ2-1; 7 positions match TRBD1. V dropped 0 bases and J dropped 7; count of bases not matched to a gene: 4. This CDR3 has 14 amino acids. Germline CDR1 reads SGDLS; CDR2 reads YYNGEE. CDR3 in amino acids: CASSVGEGANEQFF. The CDR3 DNA sequence: TGTGCCAGCAGCGTAGGAGAGGGGGCGAATGAGCAGTTCTTC. The full variable domain, its missing parts supplied by reference TRBV9 and TRBJ2-1, is DSGVTQTPKHLITATGQRVTLRCSPRSGDLSVYWYQQSLDQGLQFLIQYYNGEERAKGNILERFSAQQFPDLHSELNLSSLELGDSALYFCASSVGEGANEQFFGPGTRLTVL.

V usage is TRBV4-1 and J usage is TRBJ2-3; D perhaps matches TRBD2 (5 bases). The CDR3 has 16 residues. CDR1 and CDR2 (germline): MGHRA, YSYEKL. V lost 0 bases to trimming and J lost 0 bases, with 10 bases between them. CDR3 region: CASSQDTGSSTDTQYF. The CDR3 nucleotides read TGCGCCAGCAGCCAAGATACGGGGTCTAGCACAGATACGCAGTATTTT.

This clone was seen a single time. V gene TRBV21-1 combines with J gene TRBJ1-5. TRBV21-1 is a recognized pseudogene. CDR3 size: 18 residues. This CDR3 reads CASGPWEGNTYSNQPQHF. In nucleotides, the CDR3 is TGTGCCAGCGGTCCCTGGGAGGGCAACACCTATAGCAATCAGCCCCAGCATTTT.

This clone appeared once. The chain links TRBV2 to TRBJ2-1; TRBD2 agrees at 10 bases. V lost 7 bases and J lost 6; bases outside the gene matches: 12. Per the germline V gene, CDR1 is SNHLY and CDR2 is FYNNEI. This CDR3 has 16 amino acids. In nucleotides, the CDR3 is TGTGCCAGCATTTTACGGGAGATAGCGGGGGGCAATGAGCAGTTCTTC. It is translated as CASILREIAGGNEQFF.